This is a list of T cell receptor beta chains from one sample in a study of control samples from healthy donors and cancer patients. The assay was immunoSEQ multiplex PCR, and TCRdb's table has in-frame clones only and misses some. The data show some 170,000 clones, approximately 96% seen once. Source material: blood. These receptors were collected from a woman in her thirties in good health. Both conserved end residues are part of each CDR3. A D gene is named only where the DNA matches it firmly. The size field is filled for only some rows; it gives once, few, many or a size class.

J gene: TRBJ2-6
D gene: .
V gene: TRBV4-1
clone size: .
CDR3 DNA: TGCGCCAGCAATCCATTAATTGAGGGGCCTGGGGCCAACGTCCTGACTTTC
CDR3 protein: CASNPLIEGPGANVLTF

J gene: TRBJ1-5
D gene: .
V gene: TRBV19
clone size: .
CDR3 DNA: TGTGCCAGTAGTAGTTGGAATCAGCCCCAGCATTTT
CDR3 protein: CASSSWNQPQHF

J gene: TRBJ1-5
D gene: TRBD1
V gene: TRBV28
clone size: .
CDR3 DNA: TGTGCCAGCAGTTGGGACAGATATAGCAATCAGCCCCAGCATTTT
CDR3 protein: CASSWDRYSNQPQHF

J gene: TRBJ2-3
D gene: .
V gene: TRBV16
clone size: .
CDR3 DNA: TGTGCCAGCAGCGCTCTAGAGGGCGGGCCCCAGCAGTATTTT
CDR3 protein: CASSALEGGPQQYF

J gene: TRBJ2-5
D gene: .
V gene: TRBV7-2
clone size: .
CDR3 DNA: TGTGCCAGCAGCCAAAACCAGGGGACCCAGTACTTC
CDR3 protein: CASSQNQGTQYF

J gene: TRBJ1-5
D gene: .
V gene: TRBV6-6
clone size: .
CDR3 DNA: TGTGCCAGCAGTTATCGAGGGGTCAATCAGCCCCAGCATTTT
CDR3 protein: CASSYRGVNQPQHF

J gene: TRBJ1-1
D gene: .
V gene: TRBV5-1
clone size: .
CDR3 DNA: TGCGCCAGCAGCCGACAGACCAACACTGAAGCTTTCTTT
CDR3 protein: CASSRQTNTEAFF

J gene: TRBJ2-1
D gene: .
V gene: TRBV27
clone size: .
CDR3 DNA: TGTGCCAGCAGTTTAGCCGGGACAACGTATAGCTCCTACAATGAGCAGTTCTTC
CDR3 protein: CASSLAGTTYSSYNEQFF

J gene: TRBJ2-1
D gene: .
V gene: TRBV9
clone size: .
CDR3 DNA: TGTGCCAGCAGCGTAGATCCCAATGATTACAATGAGCAGTTCTTC
CDR3 protein: CASSVDPNDYNEQFF

J gene: TRBJ1-1
D gene: TRBD1
V gene: TRBV7-8
clone size: .
CDR3 DNA: TGTGCCAGCAGCTGGTCGGCCCGGACAGGGAACACTGAAGCTTTCTTT
CDR3 protein: CASSWSARTGNTEAFF

J gene: TRBJ2-5
D gene: .
V gene: TRBV11-1
clone size: .
CDR3 DNA: TGTGCCAGCAGCCACCCCCATGAGGGAGCCGAGACCCAGTACTTC
CDR3 protein: CASSHPHEGAETQYF

J gene: TRBJ2-7
D gene: .
V gene: TRBV29-1
clone size: .
CDR3 DNA: TGCAGCGTTGAACCCCTTGGGTCCTACGAGCAGTACTTC
CDR3 protein: CSVEPLGSYEQYF

J gene: TRBJ1-1
D gene: .
V gene: TRBV7-3
clone size: .
CDR3 DNA: TGTGCCAGCAGCTTTGGATCTCGCGCGGAAGCTTTCTTT
CDR3 protein: CASSFGSRAEAFF

J gene: TRBJ2-1
D gene: .
V gene: TRBV28
clone size: .
CDR3 DNA: TGTGCCAGCAGTTTGGGGGGGCATGAGCAGTTCTTC
CDR3 protein: CASSLGGHEQFF

J gene: TRBJ2-7
D gene: .
V gene: TRBV6-5
clone size: .
CDR3 DNA: TGTGCCAGCAGTTACTCGAATCGACGGAGCTCCTACGAGCAGTACTTC
CDR3 protein: CASSYSNRRSSYEQYF

J gene: TRBJ1-5
D gene: .
V gene: TRBV11-2
clone size: .
CDR3 DNA: TGTGCCAGCAGCCGCGGGGGGAGCAATCAGCCCCAGCATTTT
CDR3 protein: CASSRGGSNQPQHF

J gene: TRBJ1-1
D gene: .
V gene: TRBV7-2
clone size: .
CDR3 DNA: TGTGCCAGCTCCCGGGACAAAAACACTGAAGCTTTCTTT
CDR3 protein: CASSRDKNTEAFF

J gene: TRBJ2-3
D gene: .
V gene: TRBV19
clone size: .
CDR3 DNA: TGTGCCAGTAGTATAACACAGACCACAGATACGCAGTATTTT
CDR3 protein: CASSITQTTDTQYF

J gene: TRBJ2-2
D gene: .
V gene: TRBV24-1
clone size: once
CDR3 DNA: TGTGCCACCAGTGATACCACAGAGAGAAGGACCGGGGAGCTGTTTTTT
CDR3 protein: CATSDTTERRTGELFF

J gene: TRBJ2-3
D gene: TRBD2
V gene: TRBV9
clone size: .
CDR3 DNA: TGTGCCAGCAGCGTGAGCGGGGGGGCCGTTACAGATACGCAGTATTTT
CDR3 protein: CASSVSGGAVTDTQYF

J gene: TRBJ2-1
D gene: .
V gene: TRBV19
clone size: .
CDR3 DNA: TGTGCCAGTAGTAAAGGGGTCGGGGTTTACAATGAGCAGTTCTTC
CDR3 protein: CASSKGVGVYNEQFF

J gene: TRBJ2-7
D gene: TRBD2
V gene: TRBV27
clone size: .
CDR3 DNA: TGTGCCAGCAGTTTACTTTTTCCGACGGGGGGACGATCCTACGAGCAGTACTTC
CDR3 protein: CASSLLFPTGGRSYEQYF

J gene: TRBJ2-7
D gene: .
V gene: TRBV11-2
clone size: .
CDR3 DNA: TGTGCCAGCAGCTTACAAGTGGTGGGACAAAGCTCCTACGAGCAGTACTTC
CDR3 protein: CASSLQVVGQSSYEQYF

J gene: TRBJ2-2
D gene: TRBD2
V gene: TRBV27
clone size: .
CDR3 DNA: TGTGCCAGCAGTTTAGCGGTTCGAGCGGGGGCCTCAAGGGAGCTGTTTTTT
CDR3 protein: CASSLAVRAGASRELFF

J gene: TRBJ1-5
D gene: .
V gene: TRBV19
clone size: .
CDR3 DNA: TGTGCCAGTAAATTTCCAGGGTCCGTAGGTCAGCCCCAGCATTTT
CDR3 protein: CASKFPGSVGQPQHF

J gene: TRBJ1-1
D gene: TRBD1
V gene: TRBV6-4
clone size: .
CDR3 DNA: TGTGCCAGCAGTGGCTTCCGGGACAGTCACACTGAAGCTTTCTTT
CDR3 protein: CASSGFRDSHTEAFF

J gene: TRBJ1-3
D gene: .
V gene: TRBV11-3
clone size: .
CDR3 DNA: TGTGCCAGCAGCTTGGATGGAAACACCATATATTTT
CDR3 protein: CASSLDGNTIYF

J gene: TRBJ1-5
D gene: .
V gene: TRBV6-6
clone size: once
CDR3 DNA: TGTGCCAGCAGTTACTCGGAGGTTAATCAGCCCCAGCATTTT
CDR3 protein: CASSYSEVNQPQHF

J gene: TRBJ2-7
D gene: TRBD2
V gene: TRBV29-1
clone size: .
CDR3 DNA: TGCAGCGTTGAGGGGACTAGCGGGGGGCGCTACGAGCAGTACTTC
CDR3 protein: CSVEGTSGGRYEQYF

J gene: TRBJ1-2
D gene: .
V gene: TRBV9
clone size: .
CDR3 DNA: TGTGCCAGCAGCGTAGCGGGGGGGAGCTATGGCTACACCTTC
CDR3 protein: CASSVAGGSYGYTF

J gene: TRBJ2-7
D gene: TRBD1
V gene: TRBV5-4
clone size: .
CDR3 DNA: TGTGCCATAAAAGGCAGGGGGCGAAACGAGCAGTACTTC
CDR3 protein: CAIKGRGRNEQYF

J gene: TRBJ1-5
D gene: .
V gene: TRBV28
clone size: once
CDR3 DNA: TGTGCCAGCAGTTTATGGCGAGGCGCTGGTCAGCCCCAGCATTTT
CDR3 protein: CASSLWRGAGQPQHF

J gene: TRBJ2-1
D gene: .
V gene: TRBV7-2
clone size: .
CDR3 DNA: TGTGCCAGCAGCTTGGACTTCGGCTCCTACAATGAGCAGTTCTTC
CDR3 protein: CASSLDFGSYNEQFF

J gene: TRBJ1-4
D gene: .
V gene: TRBV5-1
clone size: .
CDR3 DNA: TGCGCCAGCAGCTTGTTAAGGGACGGGGATGAAAAACTGTTTTTT
CDR3 protein: CASSLLRDGDEKLFF

J gene: TRBJ2-1
D gene: TRBD2
V gene: TRBV6-1
clone size: .
CDR3 DNA: TGTGCCAGCAGTGAAGGAGTTTTAGCGGGTGCCTACAATGAGCAGTTCTTC
CDR3 protein: CASSEGVLAGAYNEQFF

J gene: TRBJ1-1
D gene: .
V gene: TRBV7-9
clone size: .
CDR3 DNA: TGTGCCAGCAGCTCGCGTGGGAAAGTGAACACTGAAGCTTTCTTT
CDR3 protein: CASSSRGKVNTEAFF

J gene: TRBJ2-7
D gene: .
V gene: TRBV5-1
clone size: .
CDR3 DNA: TGCGCCAGCAGCTTGGGGGGCCAGGCCCGTGGCGAGCAGTACTTC
CDR3 protein: CASSLGGQARGEQYF

J gene: TRBJ2-5
D gene: TRBD2
V gene: TRBV5-4
clone size: .
CDR3 DNA: TGTGCCAGCAGCCCCGGGACTAGGGTGGGGGCCCAGTACTTC
CDR3 protein: CASSPGTRVGAQYF

J gene: TRBJ2-5
D gene: TRBD2
V gene: TRBV28
clone size: .
CDR3 DNA: TGTGCCAGCAGGCAACTAGCGGCGAGATTGTACCAAGAGACCCAGTACTTC
CDR3 protein: CASRQLAARLYQETQYF

J gene: TRBJ1-1
D gene: .
V gene: TRBV24-1
clone size: .
CDR3 DNA: TGTGCCACCAGTGACCTGGGGACACCACCAGAGGAAGCTTTCTTT
CDR3 protein: CATSDLGTPPEEAFF

J gene: TRBJ2-2
D gene: TRBD2
V gene: TRBV7-8
clone size: .
CDR3 DNA: TGTGCCAGCAGCCCTACGAGCGGGGGAGGCACCGGGGAGCTGTTTTTT
CDR3 protein: CASSPTSGGGTGELFF

J gene: TRBJ1-2
D gene: .
V gene: TRBV9
clone size: .
CDR3 DNA: TGTGCCAGCAGAGCCCCTCGAGGGGGTGGGTCTGAAGGCTACACCTTC
CDR3 protein: CASRAPRGGGSEGYTF

J gene: TRBJ2-7
D gene: .
V gene: TRBV29-1
clone size: .
CDR3 DNA: TGCAGCGTTGAGGAGGGGTCGGACGAGCAGTACTTC
CDR3 protein: CSVEEGSDEQYF

J gene: TRBJ2-1
D gene: TRBD2
V gene: TRBV5-1
clone size: .
CDR3 DNA: TGCGCCAGCAGCTTGGATAGCGGGATCAATGAGCAGTTCTTC
CDR3 protein: CASSLDSGINEQFF

J gene: TRBJ2-1
D gene: TRBD1
V gene: TRBV11-2
clone size: .
CDR3 DNA: TGTGCCAGCAGCCAAAAGGGACAGGGGTTCTCCTACAATGAGCAGTTCTTC
CDR3 protein: CASSQKGQGFSYNEQFF

J gene: TRBJ1-2
D gene: .
V gene: TRBV18
clone size: once
CDR3 DNA: TGTGCCAGCTCCCCGAGGTCAGTTGGTACTAACTATGGCTACACCTTC
CDR3 protein: CASSPRSVGTNYGYTF

J gene: TRBJ2-1
D gene: .
V gene: TRBV3-1/TRBV3-2
clone size: .
CDR3 DNA: TGTGCCAGCACGGGGAGCACCTACAATGAGCAGTTCTTC
CDR3 protein: CASTGSTYNEQFF

J gene: TRBJ1-5
D gene: .
V gene: TRBV5-1
clone size: .
CDR3 DNA: TGCGCCAGCTCCCGGGATCCGCTTAGCAATCAGCCCCAGCATTTT
CDR3 protein: CASSRDPLSNQPQHF

J gene: TRBJ2-7
D gene: TRBD2
V gene: TRBV12-5
clone size: .
CDR3 DNA: TGTGCTAGTGGACGGGGGGGCTCCTACGAGCAGTACTTC
CDR3 protein: CASGRGGSYEQYF

J gene: TRBJ2-3
D gene: .
V gene: TRBV5-5
clone size: .
CDR3 DNA: TGTGCCAGCAGCTTGGTTGTCAGCCTTGTGTTTACAGATACGCAGTATTTT
CDR3 protein: CASSLVVSLVFTDTQYF

J gene: TRBJ1-5
D gene: TRBD1
V gene: TRBV4-1
clone size: .
CDR3 DNA: TGCGCCAGCAGCCTCGGACAGGCAAATCAGCCCCAGCATTTT
CDR3 protein: CASSLGQANQPQHF

J gene: TRBJ2-3
D gene: .
V gene: TRBV6-6
clone size: .
CDR3 DNA: TGTGCCAGCAGTTTGCGGGGTTTTGGCACAGATACGCAGTATTTT
CDR3 protein: CASSLRGFGTDTQYF

J gene: TRBJ1-5
D gene: .
V gene: TRBV7-8
clone size: .
CDR3 DNA: TGTGCCAGCAGTTTTGACAGATCCCAGCCCCAGCATTTT
CDR3 protein: CASSFDRSQPQHF

J gene: TRBJ2-3
D gene: .
V gene: TRBV28
clone size: .
CDR3 DNA: TGTGCCAGCAGTACGGGAGTAGATACGCAGTATTTT
CDR3 protein: CASSTGVDTQYF

J gene: TRBJ1-5
D gene: .
V gene: TRBV29-1
clone size: once
CDR3 DNA: TGCAGCGTTGAACAGGGTTATCAGCCCCAGCATTTT
CDR3 protein: CSVEQGYQPQHF

J gene: TRBJ1-1
D gene: TRBD1
V gene: TRBV7-9
clone size: few
CDR3 DNA: TGTGCCAGCAGCTCGCGGGACAGAAGTATTGAAGCTTTCTTT
CDR3 protein: CASSSRDRSIEAFF

J gene: TRBJ2-6
D gene: TRBD1
V gene: TRBV9
clone size: .
CDR3 DNA: TGTGCCAGCAGCCGAACCCGGACAGGTAGTCTGGCTGGGGCCAACGTCCTGACTTTC
CDR3 protein: CASSRTRTGSLAGANVLTF

J gene: TRBJ1-1
D gene: .
V gene: TRBV6-5
clone size: .
CDR3 DNA: TGTGCCAGCGTGGGACACCAGAACACTGAAGCTTTCTTT
CDR3 protein: CASVGHQNTEAFF

J gene: TRBJ1-5
D gene: TRBD1
V gene: TRBV27
clone size: .
CDR3 DNA: TGTGCCAGCTCTTTCATACAGGGGGCTCTGGGCAATCAGCCCCAGCATTTT
CDR3 protein: CASSFIQGALGNQPQHF

J gene: TRBJ2-3
D gene: TRBD2
V gene: TRBV30
clone size: .
CDR3 DNA: TGTGCCTTACGGGGGGGCGGAGATACGCAGTATTTT
CDR3 protein: CALRGGGDTQYF